The next 27 T cell receptor beta chains were all read from a single sample in a study of blood T cell repertoires in COVID-19. The method was immunoSEQ multiplex PCR; TCRdb's version includes in-frame clones alone and lacks a portion of them. The sample consists of about 160,000 clones, about 80% of them appearing once. Sequencing input: peripheral blood. Source of these receptors: a man aged 60 to 69 with acute or convalescent COVID-19.

V and J are TRBV14 and TRBJ1-2, with unresolved D. The V and J ends lost 1 base and 0 bases respectively, with 18 bases between them. CDR3 length: 18 amino acids. Germline V gives CDR1 SGHDN, CDR2 FVKESK. CDR3 coding DNA: TGTGCCAGCAGCCAAGGTCTTAATTGGCTGGCCCCTAACTATGGCTACACCTTC. Translating gives CASSQGLNWLAPNYGYTF. The full variable domain, rest sourced from reference TRBV14 and TRBJ1-2, is EAGVTQFPSHSVIEKGQTVTLRCDPISGHDNLYWYRRVMGKEIKFLLHFVKESKQDESGMPNNRFLAERTGGTYSTLKVQPAELEDSGVYFCASSQGLNWLAPNYGYTFGSGTRLTVV.

This clone was seen a few times. The CDR3 region is CASSESSTASTDTQYF. CDR3 in DNA: TGCGCCAGCAGTGAGTCGTCGACAGCTAGCACAGATACGCAGTATTTT. The chain is built from TRBV10-1 and TRBJ2-3, with D tentatively TRBD1 (5 bases). The germline CDR1 and CDR2 sequences are WNHNN and SYGVQD (reference sequence). The CDR3 runs 16 residues. V was pared by 0 bases and J by 0 bases, with 10 bases between.

There are a few counts of this clone. This chain connects TRBV18 to TRBJ1-1; possibly TRBD1 for D (5 bases). The CDR3 consists of 15 residues. The ends were cut back, 2 bases at V and 3 bases at J, with 13 bases in the middle. CDR1 and CDR2 (germline): KGHSH, LQKENI. The CDR3 DNA sequence: TGTGCCAGCTCACCATTCGGACAACGGGACACTGAAGCTTTCTTT. Its translation: CASSPFGQRDTEAFF. The full variable domain, completed using reference TRBV18 and TRBJ1-1, is NAGVMQNPRHLVRRRGQEARLRCSPMKGHSHVYWYRQLPEEGLKFMVYLQKENIIDESGMPKERFSAEFPKEGPSILRIQQVVRGDSAAYFCASSPFGQRDTEAFFGQGTRLTVV.

The chain couples TRBV5-4 to TRBJ1-1; D call uncertain. The CDR3 has 15 residues. Germline lookup yields CDR1 SGHNT and CDR2 YYREEE (reference sequence). V was pared by 0 bases and J by 1 base, with 10 bases between. The CDR3 DNA is TGTGCCAGCAGCTTGGAGCGGGGTTCGAACACTGAAGCTTTCTTT. Protein: CASSLERGSNTEAFF.

The chain couples TRBV19 to TRBJ2-7; TRBD1 aligns across 7 bases. The germline V gene has CDR1 LNHDA and CDR2 SQIVND (reference sequence). The length of the CDR3 is 13 residues. V was clipped by 9 bases and J by 3 bases; unmatched bases: 8. CDR3 residues: CARNRDRVYEQYF. The CDR3 coding sequence is TGTGCCAGAAACCGGGACAGAGTCTACGAGCAGTACTTC.

J is TRBJ1-2 and V is TRBV10-2; D ambiguous. The CDR3 covers 13 residues. The V gene lost 0 bases and the J gene lost 8 bases, with 10 bases spanning the gap. Germline-derived CDR1 and CDR2 are WSHSY and SAAADI. The CDR3 region is CASSESLLEGYTF. DNA of the CDR3: TGCGCCAGCAGTGAGTCCCTCTTGGAGGGCTACACCTTC.

This clone was detected only once. J is TRBJ2-2 and V is TRBV5-1; D unclear. From germline, CDR1 is SGHRS and CDR2 YFSETQ. The germline V and J ends were trimmed by 0 bases and 0 bases, with 9 bases remaining between them. This CDR3 spans 16 amino acids. Here the CDR3 reads CASSLAAQSNTGELFF. In DNA, the CDR3 is TGCGCCAGCAGCTTGGCCGCACAGTCGAACACCGGGGAGCTGTTTTTT.

V is TRBV12-3 or TRBV12-4 and J is TRBJ1-5; D unresolved. Trimming took off 6 bases at V and 9 bases at J, with 15 bases between the two ends. The CDR3 spans 13 residues. This CDR3 reads CASRAGDGGPQHF. The CDR3 DNA is TGTGCCAGCAGGGCGGGAGATGGAGGGCCCCAGCATTTT.

This CDR3 reads CASSGAGTGKEQYF. The CDR3 DNA follows: TGTGCCAGCAGCGGTGCCGGGACAGGGAAGGAGCAGTACTTC. The gene calls are TRBV7-9 and TRBJ2-7; TRBD1 agrees at 9 bases. Germline V gene lookup returns CDR1 SEHNR and CDR2 FQNEAQ (reference sequence). The junction had 9 bases not matched to a gene; V was cut back by 5 bases and J by 7 bases. CDR3 length: 14 amino acids.

The table lists this clone with a few counts. This chain connects TRBV5-4 to TRBJ1-2; TRBD1 agrees at 9 bases. The CDR3 has 14 residues. Germline assignment: CDR1 SGHNT and CDR2 YYREEE (reference sequence). The ends lost 4 bases at V and 8 bases at J; junction bases unmatched: 9. CDR3 coding DNA: TGTGCCAGCAGCGGGGTACAGGGGGCGGAAGGCTACACCTTC. Its protein product is CASSGVQGAEGYTF.

The chain joins TRBV4-1 to TRBJ2-7, with 11 bases matching TRBD2. J was trimmed by 1 base and V by 1 base; bases with no gene match: 6. Germline values: CDR1 MGHRA, CDR2 YSYEKL. The CDR3 length is 17 residues. The CDR3 DNA reads as TGCGCCAGCAGCCAAGCCCCTAGCGGGGGGCGGTCCTACGAGCAGTACTTC. It translates to CASSQAPSGGRSYEQYF.

This chain connects TRBV4-2 to TRBJ2-6, with 8 bases matching TRBD2. This CDR3 is built from 18 residues. Unmatched junction bases numbered 4, after V lost 0 bases and J lost 0 bases. Looked up from germline, CDR1 is LGHNA and CDR2 is YNFKEQ. CDR3 in DNA: TGTGCCAGCAGCCAAGAAGGCCTAGCGGGCTCTGGGGCCAACGTCCTGACTTTC. Translating it yields CASSQEGLAGSGANVLTF.

The gene calls are TRBV30 and TRBJ1-4; 7 bases match TRBD1. Germline CDR1 and CDR2: GTSNPN and SVGIG (reference sequence). This CDR3 is 13 amino acids long. Trimming took 2 bases from V and 7 from J; bases not matched to a gene: 4. DNA for the CDR3: TGTGCCTGGAGTACCAGGGGGGCTGAAAAACTGTTTTTT. Amino acid sequence: CAWSTRGAEKLFF.

The J gene is TRBJ1-2, the V gene TRBV3-1 (or the pseudogene TRBV3-2), with D possibly matching TRBD1 (6 bases). Germline lookup yields CDR1 LGHDT and CDR2 YNNKEL (reference sequence). The ends were cut back, 2 bases at V and 8 bases at J, with 15 bases in the middle. The CDR3 length is 14 residues. CDR3 sequence: CASSQPTRGLGYTF. In DNA, the CDR3 is TGTGCCAGCAGCCAACCAACCAGGGGCCTCGGCTACACCTTC.

The genes are TRBV9 and TRBJ1-3, with 7 bases fitting TRBD1. Germline V CDR1 and CDR2: SGDLS, YYNGEE. The CDR3 runs to 15 residues. The trim removed 3 bases at V and 2 bases at J, leaving 5 bases unmatched. CDR3 residues: CASSEETGTGNTIYF. The CDR3 DNA sequence: TGTGCCAGCAGCGAAGAGACAGGGACTGGAAACACCATATATTTT.

This clone appeared once. The chain has TRBV5-6 and TRBJ1-2, with 7 bases fitting TRBD1. The trim removed 1 base at V and 2 bases at J, leaving 2 bases unmatched. The CDR3 contains 14 residues. Germline V CDR1 and CDR2: SGHDT, YYEEEE. The CDR3, as DNA: TGTGCCAGCAGCTTGCAGGGGGTGAACTATGGCTACACCTTC. Its protein is CASSLQGVNYGYTF.

The V call is TRBV20-1, the J call TRBJ1-1; 7 bases align to TRBD1. Germline-derived CDR1 and CDR2 are DFQATT and SNEGSKA (reference sequence). The CDR3 has 15 residues. With V trimmed by 3 bases and J by 0 bases, 7 bases remained unmatched. For the CDR3, the DNA is TGCAGTGCTAGTTATCGACAGGGCATGAACACTGAAGCTTTCTTT. It encodes CSASYRQGMNTEAFF.

This clone is medium-sized (0.01 to 0.1%) in the sample. CDR3 region: CASTSLEQFF. DNA for the CDR3: TGTGCCAGCACCTCCCTTGAGCAGTTCTTC. The V and J genes are TRBV2 and TRBJ2-1; D is undetermined. The CDR3 extends over 10 amino acids. Germline V gene lookup returns CDR1 SNHLY and CDR2 FYNNEI. Between the trimmed V and J ends, which lost 7 bases and 9 bases, there was a span of 7 bases.

This chain links TRBV7-3 with TRBJ2-1; tentative D call: TRBD1 (5 bases). The V end lost 2 bases, the J end lost 4 bases, and 6 bases lay between the germline ends. The CDR3 runs to 13 residues. CDR1 is SGHTA and CDR2 is FQGTGA in the germline V gene. Written as DNA, the CDR3 is TGTGCCAGCAGCTTAGGGGCGTACAATGAGCAGTTCTTC. It codes for CASSLGAYNEQFF.

The rearrangement joins TRBV30 to TRBJ2-2, with D possibly TRBD1 on 5 matching bases. This CDR3 region has 17 residues. The germline V and J ends were trimmed by 0 bases and 0 bases, with 14 bases remaining between them. Per germline, CDR1 GTSNPN and CDR2 SVGIG (reference sequence). The chain's CDR3 is CAWSVETQGPNTGELFF. Here the CDR3 DNA reads TGTGCCTGGAGTGTAGAAACCCAGGGCCCGAACACCGGGGAGCTGTTTTTT.

The chain carries TRBV5-1 and TRBJ1-2; 9 nucleotides align to TRBD1. This CDR3 contains 14 residues. Germline assignment: CDR1 SGHRS and CDR2 YFSETQ. J was trimmed by 6 bases and V by 4 bases; bases with no gene match: 7. The CDR3 here is CASSTDRGGDGYTF. The CDR3 bases are TGCGCCAGCAGCACCGACAGGGGGGGAGATGGCTACACCTTC.

This chain connects TRBV9 to TRBJ1-5, with TRBD1 matching over 9 bases. Looked up from germline, CDR1 is SGDLS and CDR2 is YYNGEE. The CDR3 sequence is 16 residues long. With 3 bases clipped from V and 2 bases from J, the junction kept 6 bases outside the gene matches. The CDR3 loop is CASSATGGLGNQPQHF. The CDR3 DNA is TGTGCCAGCAGCGCAACAGGGGGCTTGGGCAATCAGCCCCAGCATTTT.

The chain has TRBV11-3 and TRBJ2-2; the D gene is possibly TRBD2 (6 bases). Deletions cut 5 bases from V and 7 bases from J, with 17 bases between. Germline values: CDR1 SGHNT, CDR2 YENEEA. The CDR3 is made up of 15 amino acids. CDR3 sequence reads: CASSPRSGENGELFF. CDR3 in DNA: TGTGCCAGCAGCCCCCGTTCGGGGGAAAACGGGGAGCTGTTTTTT. The full variable domain, its missing parts supplied by reference TRBV11-3 and TRBJ2-2, is EAGVVQSPRYKIIEKKQPVAFWCNPISGHNTLYWYLQNLGQGPELLIRYENEEAVDDSQLPKDRFSAERLKGVDSTLKIQPAELGDSAVYLCASSPRSGENGELFFGEGSRLTVL.

This clone was detected a few times. The chain joins TRBV10-3 to TRBJ1-4; D is ambiguous. The CDR3 runs 14 residues. The V end lost 0 bases, the J end lost 5 bases, and 7 bases lay between the germline ends. The germline CDR1 and CDR2 sequences are ENHRY and SYGVKD. This chain's CDR3 is CAISESSQNEKLFF. The CDR3 bases are TGTGCCATCAGTGAGTCGTCCCAGAATGAAAAACTGTTTTTT.

The chain has TRBV27 and TRBJ2-7, with 9 bases fitting TRBD1. CDR1 is MNHEY, CDR2 SMNVEV, per germline (reference sequence). The CDR3 covers 15 residues. Unmatched junction bases numbered 4, after V lost 4 bases and J lost 0 bases. CDR3 protein: CASSSLTGGSYEQYF. DNA for the CDR3: TGTGCCAGCAGTTCGTTGACAGGGGGCTCCTACGAGCAGTACTTC.

Only a few counts were recorded for this clone. This chain uses TRBV7-3 with TRBJ1-1, with a weak D call TRBD1 (6 bases). Germline V gives CDR1 SGHTA, CDR2 FQGTGA. V lost 5 bases and J 4 bases, leaving 14 bases between the germline ends. The CDR3 spans 14 residues. In DNA, the CDR3 is TGTGCCAGCAGCCTACAGGGAGGGAGCACTGAAGCTTTCTTT. It is translated as CASSLQGGSTEAFF.

This sequence joins TRBV19 and TRBJ2-5, with 10 bases identical to TRBD1. Trimming at V came to 6 bases and at J to 9 bases, leaving 10 bases not matched to a gene. CDR1 and CDR2 from the germline V gene are LNHDA and SQIVND (reference sequence). The CDR3 has 14 residues. CDR3: CASSPGTGVISQYF. DNA of the CDR3: TGTGCCAGTAGCCCCGGGACAGGGGTTATCTCCCAGTACTTC.